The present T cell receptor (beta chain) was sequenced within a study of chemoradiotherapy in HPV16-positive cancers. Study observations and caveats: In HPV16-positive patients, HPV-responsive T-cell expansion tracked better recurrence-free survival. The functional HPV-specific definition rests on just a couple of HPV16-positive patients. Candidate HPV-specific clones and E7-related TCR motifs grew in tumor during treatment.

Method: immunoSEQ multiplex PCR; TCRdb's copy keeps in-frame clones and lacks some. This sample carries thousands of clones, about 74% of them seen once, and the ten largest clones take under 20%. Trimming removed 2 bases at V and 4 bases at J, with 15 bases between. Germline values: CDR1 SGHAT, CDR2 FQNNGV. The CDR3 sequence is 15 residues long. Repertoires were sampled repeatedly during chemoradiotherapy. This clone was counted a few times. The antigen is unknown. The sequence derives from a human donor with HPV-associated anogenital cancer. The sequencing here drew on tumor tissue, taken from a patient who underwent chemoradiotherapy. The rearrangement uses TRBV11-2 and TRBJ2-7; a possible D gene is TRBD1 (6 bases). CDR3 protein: CASSLIALGGYEQYF. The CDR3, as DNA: TGTGCCAGCAGCTTAATAGCCCTAGGGGGATACGAGCAGTACTTC.